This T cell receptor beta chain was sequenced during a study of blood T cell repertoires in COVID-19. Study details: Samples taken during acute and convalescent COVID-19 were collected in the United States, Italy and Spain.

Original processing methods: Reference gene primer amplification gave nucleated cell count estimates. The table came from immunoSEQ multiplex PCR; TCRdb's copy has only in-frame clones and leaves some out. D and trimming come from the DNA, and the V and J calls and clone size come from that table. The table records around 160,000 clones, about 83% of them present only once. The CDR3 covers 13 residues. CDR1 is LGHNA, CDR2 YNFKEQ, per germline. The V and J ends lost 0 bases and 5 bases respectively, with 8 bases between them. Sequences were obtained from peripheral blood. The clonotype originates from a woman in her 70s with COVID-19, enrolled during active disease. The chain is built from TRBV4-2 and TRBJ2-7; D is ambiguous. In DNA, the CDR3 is TGTGCCAGCAGCCAAGAACGATCGGACGAGCAGTACTTC. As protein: CASSQERSDEQYF.